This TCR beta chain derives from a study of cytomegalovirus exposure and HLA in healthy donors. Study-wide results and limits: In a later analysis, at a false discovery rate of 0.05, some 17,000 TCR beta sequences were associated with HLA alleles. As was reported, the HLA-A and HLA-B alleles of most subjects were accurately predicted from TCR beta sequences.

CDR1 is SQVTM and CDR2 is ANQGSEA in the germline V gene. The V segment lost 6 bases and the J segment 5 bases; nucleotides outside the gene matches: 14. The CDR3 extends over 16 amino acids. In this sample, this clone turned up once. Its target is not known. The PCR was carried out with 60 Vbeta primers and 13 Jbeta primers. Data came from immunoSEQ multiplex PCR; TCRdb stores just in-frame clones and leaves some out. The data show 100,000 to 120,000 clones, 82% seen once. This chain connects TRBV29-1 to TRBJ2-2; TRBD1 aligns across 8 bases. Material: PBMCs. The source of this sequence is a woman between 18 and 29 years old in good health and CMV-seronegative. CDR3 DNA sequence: TGCAGCGTAGGGGGGACAGGTGGAGAGCTAACCGGGGAGCTGTTTTTT. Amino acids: CSVGGTGGELTGELFF.